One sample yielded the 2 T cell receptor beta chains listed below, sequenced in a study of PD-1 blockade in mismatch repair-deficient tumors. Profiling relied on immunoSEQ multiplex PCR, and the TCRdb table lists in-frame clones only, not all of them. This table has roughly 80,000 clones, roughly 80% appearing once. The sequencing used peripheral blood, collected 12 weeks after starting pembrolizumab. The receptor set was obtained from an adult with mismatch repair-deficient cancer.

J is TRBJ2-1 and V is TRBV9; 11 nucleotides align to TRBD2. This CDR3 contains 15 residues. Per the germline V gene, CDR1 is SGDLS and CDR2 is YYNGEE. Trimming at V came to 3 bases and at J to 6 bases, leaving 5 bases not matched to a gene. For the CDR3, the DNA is TGTGCCAGCAGCGCCGGGACTAGCGGTGGCAATGAGCAGTTCTTC. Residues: CASSAGTSGGNEQFF.

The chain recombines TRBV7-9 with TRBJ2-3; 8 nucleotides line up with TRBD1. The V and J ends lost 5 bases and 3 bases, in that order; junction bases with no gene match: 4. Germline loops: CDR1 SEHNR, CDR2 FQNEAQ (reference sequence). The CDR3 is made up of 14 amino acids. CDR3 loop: CASSPGQATDTQYF. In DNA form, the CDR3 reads TGTGCCAGCAGCCCGGGACAGGCAACAGATACGCAGTATTTT.